The 12 T cell receptor beta chains below come from one sample, sequenced in a study of control samples from healthy donors and cancer patients. The data were produced by immunoSEQ multiplex PCR, yet TCRdb's version contains in-frame clones alone and is incomplete. The sample yields almost 95,000 clones, just over 90% seen once. The sequenced sample was blood. These receptors originate from a woman aged 18-35 years in good health.

CDR3 DNA sequence: TGTGCCAGCAGCTGGGAGGGATCCTACGAGCAGTACTTC. It codes for CASSWEGSYEQYF. V usage is TRBV11-2 and J usage is TRBJ2-7; 7 nucleotides align to TRBD2. The V segment lost 4 bases and the J segment 1 base; nucleotides outside the gene matches: 1. The CDR3 has 13 residues. Germline V gives CDR1 SGHAT, CDR2 FQNNGV. The whole variable domain, remainder taken from reference TRBV11-2 and TRBJ2-7, is EAGVAQSPRYKIIEKRQSVAFWCNPISGHATLYWYQQILGQGPKLLIQFQNNGVVDDSQLPKDRFSAERLKGVDSTLKIQPAKLEDSAVYLCASSWEGSYEQYFGPGTRLTVT.

This chain joins TRBV23-1 and TRBJ2-2; D is possibly TRBD1 (6 bases). TRBV23-1 is known as an ORF, though its function is uncertain. V was pared by 0 bases and J by 0 bases, with 14 bases between. The CDR3 has 18 amino acids. In nucleotides, the CDR3 is TGCGCCAGCAGTCAATCGAACGTAACAGGGTCGAACACCGGGGAGCTGTTTTTT. The encoded protein is CASSQSNVTGSNTGELFF.

The J gene is TRBJ2-7, the V gene TRBV5-1; D might be TRBD1 or TRBD2, each matching 5 bases. The V gene lost 4 bases and the J gene lost 3 bases, with 14 bases spanning the gap. CDR1 is SGHRS, CDR2 YFSETQ, per germline. The CDR3 has 14 amino acids. This chain's CDR3 is CASSQGTSYYEQYF. DNA for the CDR3: TGCGCCAGCAGCCAAGGGACCTCCTACTACGAGCAGTACTTC.

The rearrangement links TRBV9 to TRBJ1-6; D is possibly TRBD1 (5 bases). V lost 4 bases and J 5 bases, leaving 13 bases between the germline ends. The CDR3 loop spans 15 amino acids. Germline V gives CDR1 SGDLS, CDR2 YYNGEE. The CDR3 DNA is TGTGCCAGCAGCTCCGTGGGGGGGAATAATTCACCCCTCCACTTT. Protein sequence: CASSSVGGNNSPLHF.

With regard to this clone: A read error may produce the germline difference seen at one junction end. The DNA of the CDR3 is TGCAGTGCTAGTGCGACTAGCGGGGAAGAGGCCCAGTACTTC. It codes for CSASATSGEEAQYF. The rearrangement links TRBV20-1 to TRBJ2-5; 11 bases align to TRBD2. This CDR3 region has 14 residues. Germline-derived CDR1 and CDR2 are DFQATT and SNEGSKA (reference sequence).

The V gene is TRBV7-9, the J gene TRBJ2-7; 7 bases align to TRBD1. Germline V gene lookup returns CDR1 SEHNR and CDR2 FQNEAQ (reference sequence). With 0 bases clipped from V and 3 bases from J, the junction kept 5 bases outside the gene matches. This CDR3 spans 15 amino acids. CDR3 residues: CASSLAETGNYEQYF. The CDR3, as DNA: TGTGCCAGCAGCTTAGCGGAGACAGGGAACTACGAGCAGTACTTC.

This chain joins TRBV5-8 and TRBJ2-5; 10 nucleotides agree with TRBD2. Germline V gives CDR1 SGHTS, CDR2 YDEGEE. This CDR3 is 16 amino acids long. J was trimmed by 5 bases and V by 1 base; bases with no gene match: 8. The DNA of the CDR3 is TGTGCCAGCAGCTTGAGGGCTAGCGGGGGTTATGAGACCCAGTACTTC. Its translation is CASSLRASGGYETQYF.

CDR3 amino acids: CASSEVEGIDEKLFF. DNA of the CDR3: TGTGCCAGCAGTGAAGTAGAAGGGATCGATGAAAAACTGTTTTTT. The rearrangement links TRBV6-1 to TRBJ1-4; D gene ambiguous. The CDR3 spans 15 residues. The V gene's germline CDR1 is MNHNS and CDR2 SASEGT. V dropped 1 base and J dropped 6 bases, with 12 bases sitting between them.

This clone was seen only a few times. This chain connects TRBV10-3 to TRBJ2-7; TRBD2 might be the D (8 bases). Germline loops: CDR1 ENHRY, CDR2 SYGVKD. This CDR3 has 15 amino acids. Trimming removed 6 bases at V and 0 bases at J, with 15 bases between. The DNA for the CDR3 is TGTGCCATCAGGGATAGCGGGGACAGCTCCTACGAGCAGTACTTC. Residues: CAIRDSGDSSYEQYF.

This chain connects TRBV5-4 to TRBJ1-4; D is unresolved. The CDR3 loop spans 15 amino acids. V was trimmed by 5 bases and J by 0 bases, leaving 11 bases between them. Germline V CDR1 and CDR2: SGHNT, YYREEE (reference sequence). In DNA form, the CDR3 reads TGTGCCAGCAGTCCGGACCTTTCAACTAATGAAAAACTGTTTTTT. Translating gives CASSPDLSTNEKLFF.

The chain employs TRBV9 and TRBJ2-7; D might be TRBD1 or TRBD2, each matching 5 bases. V gave up 3 bases and J gave up 2 bases, with 12 bases separating them. The CDR3 consists of 14 residues. The germline V gene encodes CDR1 SGDLS and CDR2 YYNGEE. The CDR3 nucleotides are TGTGCCAGCAGCGCATACCGGGACGCCTACGAGCAGTACTTC. Translating it yields CASSAYRDAYEQYF. The entire variable domain, with the rest obtained from reference TRBV9 and TRBJ2-7, is as follows: DSGVTQTPKHLITATGQRVTLRCSPRSGDLSVYWYQQSLDQGLQFLIQYYNGEERAKGNILERFSAQQFPDLHSELNLSSLELGDSALYFCASSAYRDAYEQYFGPGTRLTVT.

The table lists this clone with a count of one. This chain links TRBV5-1 with TRBJ1-1; D is undetermined. The ends were cut back, 0 bases at V and 1 base at J, with 10 bases in the middle. CDR3 length equals 15 residues. Per the germline V gene, CDR1 is SGHRS and CDR2 is YFSETQ. This chain's CDR3 is CASSLERRENTEAFF. DNA for the CDR3: TGCGCCAGCAGCTTGGAAAGACGGGAGAACACTGAAGCTTTCTTT.